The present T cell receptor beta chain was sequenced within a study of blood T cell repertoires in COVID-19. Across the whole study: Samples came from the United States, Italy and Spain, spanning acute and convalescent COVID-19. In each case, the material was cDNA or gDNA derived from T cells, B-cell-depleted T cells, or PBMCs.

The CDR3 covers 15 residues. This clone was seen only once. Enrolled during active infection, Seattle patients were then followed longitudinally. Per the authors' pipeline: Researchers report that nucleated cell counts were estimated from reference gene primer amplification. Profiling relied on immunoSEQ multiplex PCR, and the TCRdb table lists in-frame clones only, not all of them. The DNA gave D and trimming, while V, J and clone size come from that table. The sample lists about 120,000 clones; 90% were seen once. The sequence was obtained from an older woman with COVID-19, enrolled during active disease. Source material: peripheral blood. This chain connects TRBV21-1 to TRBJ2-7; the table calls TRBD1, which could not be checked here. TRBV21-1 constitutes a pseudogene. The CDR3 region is CASSKAAGGKGEQYF. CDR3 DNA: TGTGCCAGCAGCAAAGCGGCAGGGGGCAAAGGCGAGCAGTACTTC.